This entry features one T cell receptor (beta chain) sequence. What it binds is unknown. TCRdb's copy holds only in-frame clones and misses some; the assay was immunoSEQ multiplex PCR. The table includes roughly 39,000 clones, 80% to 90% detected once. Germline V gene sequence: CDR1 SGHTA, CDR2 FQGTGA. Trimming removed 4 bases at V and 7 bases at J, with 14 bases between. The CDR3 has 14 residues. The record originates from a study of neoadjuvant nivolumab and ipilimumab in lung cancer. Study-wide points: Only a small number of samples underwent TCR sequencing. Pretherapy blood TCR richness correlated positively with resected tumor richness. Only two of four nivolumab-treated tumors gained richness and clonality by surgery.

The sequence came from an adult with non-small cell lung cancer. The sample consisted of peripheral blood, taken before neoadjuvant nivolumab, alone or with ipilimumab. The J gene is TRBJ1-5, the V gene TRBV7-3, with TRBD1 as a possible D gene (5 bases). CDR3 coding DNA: TGTGCCAGCAGCTCCGGGACTCCGAACCAGCCCCAGCATTTT. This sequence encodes CASSSGTPNQPQHF.